Listed below are T cell receptor beta chains from one sample, sequenced in a study of cytomegalovirus exposure and HLA in healthy donors. Assay used: immunoSEQ multiplex PCR; TCRdb lists only in-frame clones, some missing. The sample carries 71,000 or so clones, about 94% recorded once. What was sequenced was PBMCs. All receptors come from a man aged 18 to 30 in good health and CMV-seropositive. The CDR3 runs from the conserved cysteine through the conserved F or W. Fields, in order: CDR3 DNA, CDR3 protein, D gene, J gene, clone size, V gene. D genes are given only for firm matches. The listing skips clone size in some rows; elsewhere it reads once, few, many or a size class.

TGTGCCAGCAGTTTGGGGGCGAACACTGAAGCTTTCTTT CASSLGANTEAFF - TRBJ1-1 - TRBV6-6
TGTGCCAGCACTCTAACCGGTAACACAGATACGCAGTATTTT CASTLTGNTDTQYF - TRBJ2-3 - TRBV27
TGTGCCAGCGGACGGGAGGGGTTAAACACAGATACGCAGTATTTT CASGREGLNTDTQYF TRBD2 TRBJ2-3 - TRBV9
TGTGCCAGCAGTGAGGGACAGGGGTACGGTGGCTACACCTTC CASSEGQGYGGYTF TRBD1 TRBJ1-2 - TRBV2
TGTGCCAGCAGCCCCACAGGGATCGGAACTGAAGCTTTCTTT CASSPTGIGTEAFF - TRBJ1-1 - TRBV9
TGCGCCAGTTCGACAGGGGCGCCTCAAGAGACCCAGTACTTC CASSTGAPQETQYF TRBD1 TRBJ2-5 once TRBV5-1
TGTGCCAGCAGTTTAACAGACAAAAACATTCAGTACTTC CASSLTDKNIQYF - TRBJ2-4 - TRBV28
TGTGCCAGCAGCCGCGGACTAGCGGGGGGCGGCGAGCAGTACTTC CASSRGLAGGGEQYF TRBD2 TRBJ2-7 - TRBV5-4
TGCGCCAGCAGCCGTGCTAGCGCAAACAATGAGCAGTTCTTC CASSRASANNEQFF - TRBJ2-1 few TRBV4-1
TGCGCCAGCAGCTTGGCCGGCGGAACCTACGAGCAGTACTTC CASSLAGGTYEQYF - TRBJ2-7 - TRBV5-1
TGCGCCAGCAGCCAAGATATTTCACGGAGACAGCCCCAGCATTTT CASSQDISRRQPQHF - TRBJ1-5 - TRBV4-1
TGTGCCAGCTCACCCGGACTAGCGGAGAACTACGAGCAGTACTTC CASSPGLAENYEQYF TRBD2 TRBJ2-7 - TRBV18
TGCAGTGTTCCGCAGGGGCGCGAGCAGTACTTC CSVPQGREQYF - TRBJ2-7 few TRBV20-1
TGCGCCAGCAGCGAGGCGGGAGCCCCCACAGATACGCAGTATTTT CASSEAGAPTDTQYF TRBD2 TRBJ2-3 few TRBV5-1
TGTGCCAGCAGCGTAGACCTGGGGCAGGGCCACGAGCAGTACTTC CASSVDLGQGHEQYF - TRBJ2-7 - TRBV9
TGTGCCAGCAGCTCATTTCCTGCGCGTCTAGCCAAAAACATTCAGTACTTC CASSSFPARLAKNIQYF - TRBJ2-4 - TRBV11-2
TGTGCCAGTAGTATAACTACAGGGAGAAATGAGCAGTTCTTC CASSITTGRNEQFF - TRBJ2-1 - TRBV19
TGTGCCACCTCTACTCCGGAGACCTACAATGAGCAGTTCTTC CATSTPETYNEQFF - TRBJ2-1 - TRBV10-3
TGCGCCAGCAGCGAAGGGACAGATCTTAATTCACCCCTCCACTTT CASSEGTDLNSPLHF TRBD1 TRBJ1-6 - TRBV4-1
TGTGCCAGCAGTATGTCAGGGGGGTTCGAGACCCAGTACTTC CASSMSGGFETQYF - TRBJ2-5 - TRBV5-8
TGTGCCAGCAGCCTAAACACCGGGGAGCTGTTTTTT CASSLNTGELFF - TRBJ2-2 - TRBV9
TGTGCCAGCTCACCAACTGGGACTAGCTACAATGAGCAGTTCTTC CASSPTGTSYNEQFF TRBD2 TRBJ2-1 - TRBV18
TGTGCCAGCAGCGCCGATGGGACAGGGGCCTATGGCTACACCTTC CASSADGTGAYGYTF TRBD1 TRBJ1-2 - TRBV9
TGTGCCAGCAGCCCCGTAGCTACGAACACTGAAGCTTTCTTT CASSPVATNTEAFF - TRBJ1-1 - TRBV6-5
TGTGCCAGCAGCCTAGGGGCTAGCGGGGCTTCCGATACGCAGTATTTT CASSLGASGASDTQYF TRBD2 TRBJ2-3 - TRBV7-3
TGTGCCAGCAGCCTGGGAGAGGGGGCTTCAGCTTTCTTT CASSLGEGASAFF TRBD1 TRBJ1-1 once TRBV5-6
TGTGCCAGCAGCTTGGGACTAGCGGGGGGGAACAAGCAGTTCTTC CASSLGLAGGNKQFF TRBD2 TRBJ2-1 - TRBV7-8
TGTGCCAGCAGCCCTCACCCAAGCGGGAGCGGTGAAGAGACCCAGTACTTC CASSPHPSGSGEETQYF TRBD2 TRBJ2-5 - TRBV11-2
TGTGCCAGCAGTGACCGCACGGTTAGCAATCAGCCCCAGCATTTT CASSDRTVSNQPQHF - TRBJ1-5 - TRBV6-4
TGTGCCAGCAGTTTAGGCCTAGCGGGGTACAATGAGCAGTTCTTC CASSLGLAGYNEQFF TRBD2 TRBJ2-1 once TRBV6-5
TGTGCCAGCAGCCAGAAGAAAACAGGGTACCTGAGCACAGATACGCAGTATTTT CASSQKKTGYLSTDTQYF - TRBJ2-3 - TRBV7-3
TGCGCCGTACTGCCGGGACTAGCCGGTCAACTTCGAACCACCGGGGAGCTGTTTTTT CAVLPGLAGQLRTTGELFF TRBD2 TRBJ2-2 - TRBV10-1
TGCGCCAGCAGCTTGGGAAACAGGGGCACTGAAGCTTTCTTT CASSLGNRGTEAFF TRBD1 TRBJ1-1 - TRBV5-1
TGCGCCAGCAGCCAAGAACAGGGATTGGGCACTGAAGCTTTCTTT CASSQEQGLGTEAFF - TRBJ1-1 - TRBV4-1
TGTGCCAGCAGTCCAACCCCACAGGGGGCGGGGGTCTATGGCTACACCTTC CASSPTPQGAGVYGYTF TRBD1 TRBJ1-2 - TRBV27
TGTGCCAGCAGTGAAAGGACTAGCGGGAGTTACGAGCAGTACTTC CASSERTSGSYEQYF TRBD2 TRBJ2-7 - TRBV6-1
TGTGCCTGGAGGGACATAACAGGGAATTACGTTGGATTTAACTATGGCTACACCTTC CAWRDITGNYVGFNYGYTF - TRBJ1-2 - TRBV30
TGTGCCAGTAGTATACTCAGGGTTGGTGATCGATATAATTCACCCCTCCACTTT CASSILRVGDRYNSPLHF - TRBJ1-6 - TRBV19
TGTGCCAGCAGGCAGACAGGGGGGGTCTATAATTCACCCCTCCACTTT CASRQTGGVYNSPLHF TRBD1 TRBJ1-6 - TRBV27
TGCAGCGTTGAAGATGGGCGCTGGGACACCGGGGAGCTGTTTTTT CSVEDGRWDTGELFF - TRBJ2-2 - TRBV29-1
TGTGCCAGCAGCTTAAGCCTAGACACCGGGGAGCTGTTTTTT CASSLSLDTGELFF - TRBJ2-2 - TRBV7-9
TGTGCCAGCAGTCATCAAGGACTGGTGAACACTGAAGCTTTCTTT CASSHQGLVNTEAFF - TRBJ1-1 - TRBV6-6
TGTGCCAGCAGTCGAGACAGGGAGGACTACAATGAGCAGTTCTTC CASSRDREDYNEQFF - TRBJ2-1 - TRBV7-3
TGCAGCGTTAAATTAGCAGGGGGCTGGGGTGGCTACACCTTC CSVKLAGGWGGYTF TRBD1 TRBJ1-2 - TRBV29-1
TGTGCCAGCAGCACCGGACAGGGCAGCTCTGGAAACACCATATATTTT CASSTGQGSSGNTIYF TRBD1 TRBJ1-3 - TRBV7-6
TGTGCCAGTAGGTGGGGGGGCTACGGCAATGAGCAGTTCTTC CASRWGGYGNEQFF - TRBJ2-1 - TRBV19
TGTGCCAGCAGCTTGGCTCTAGCGGGAGCCAATGAGCAGTTCTTC CASSLALAGANEQFF TRBD2 TRBJ2-1 - TRBV4-2
TGTGCCAGCTCACCAGGGGAGAATGTCGGTCAGTACTTC CASSPGENVGQYF - TRBJ2-4 - TRBV18
TGTGCCAGCACCTTACAGGGCACAGATACGCAGTATTTT CASTLQGTDTQYF - TRBJ2-3 - TRBV6-1
TGCGCCAGCAGCCAGCAAGAGACCCAGTACTTC CASSQQETQYF - TRBJ2-5 - TRBV5-1
TGTGCCAGCAGTGGGACTAGTAGCAATGAGCAGTTCTTC CASSGTSSNEQFF TRBD2 TRBJ2-1 - TRBV6-4
TGTGCCAGCAGCTCGCCCGGGGACGGGACAGGGGGTTTCTATGGCTACACCTTC CASSSPGDGTGGFYGYTF TRBD1 TRBJ1-2 - TRBV28
TGTGCCAGCAGCTTGGGACAGTGGGAGTATTTT CASSLGQWEYF - TRBJ2-3 - TRBV5-6
TGTGCCAGCAGCCCTGACAGGGGGCCCGAGCAGTACTTC CASSPDRGPEQYF TRBD1 TRBJ2-7 once TRBV5-4
TGTGCCAGCAGCGAGCCGACAACCTACGAGCAGTACTTC CASSEPTTYEQYF - TRBJ2-7 - TRBV7-9
TGTGCCAGCAGCTTAGATCTTCAGGGGACAGGAAACACCATATATTTT CASSLDLQGTGNTIYF - TRBJ1-3 - TRBV11-2
TGTGCCAGCAGTGAGACAGGGGGCAGTACCGGGGAGCTGTTTTTT CASSETGGSTGELFF TRBD1 TRBJ2-2 - TRBV2
TGTGCCAGCAGCCCAACTACAAGGGCGGGCACCGGGGAGCTGTTTTTT CASSPTTRAGTGELFF - TRBJ2-2 - TRBV5-4
TGTGCCAGCAGCCCAGCGGTTCCCTTCACAGATACGCAGTATTTT CASSPAVPFTDTQYF - TRBJ2-3 - TRBV5-8